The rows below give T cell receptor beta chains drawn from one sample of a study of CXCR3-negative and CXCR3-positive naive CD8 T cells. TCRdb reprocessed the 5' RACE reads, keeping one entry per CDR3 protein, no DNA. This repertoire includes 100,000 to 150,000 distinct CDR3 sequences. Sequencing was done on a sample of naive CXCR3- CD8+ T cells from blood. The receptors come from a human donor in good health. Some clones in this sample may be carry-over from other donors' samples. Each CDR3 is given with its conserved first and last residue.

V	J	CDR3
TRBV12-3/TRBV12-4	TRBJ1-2	CASSFSPGANYGYTF
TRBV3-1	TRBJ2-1	CASSSPGTGHNEQFF
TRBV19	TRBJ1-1	CASSIWGTEAFF
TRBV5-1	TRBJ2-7	CASSLGTGLAGYEQYF
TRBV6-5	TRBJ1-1	CASTKHRGPYTEAFF
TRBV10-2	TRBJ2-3	CASSDFDGWVTDTQYF
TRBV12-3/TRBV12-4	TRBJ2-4	CASRKSTSDIQYF
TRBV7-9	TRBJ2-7	CASSLEPLTINEQYF
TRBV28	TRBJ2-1	CASSLLSPGQGYNEQFF
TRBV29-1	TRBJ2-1	CSVDPPGIDEQFF
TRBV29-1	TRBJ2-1	CSVEDLSGGPYNEQFF
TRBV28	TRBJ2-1	CASSFQGQGKDEQFF
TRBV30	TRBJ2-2	CAWNQNTGELFF
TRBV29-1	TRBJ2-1	CSVAGQVGEQFF
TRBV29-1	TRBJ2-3	CSVRGSRDRVITDTQYF
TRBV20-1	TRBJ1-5	CSARGGLLYNQPQHF
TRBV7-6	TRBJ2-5	CASSFTQQETQYF
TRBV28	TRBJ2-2	CASSPRGLNTGELFF
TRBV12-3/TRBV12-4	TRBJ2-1	CASSLGTEQFF
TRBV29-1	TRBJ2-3	CSPGGGADTQYF
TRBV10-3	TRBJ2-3	CAISERKGQEDTQYF
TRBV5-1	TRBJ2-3	CASRSGPDTQYF
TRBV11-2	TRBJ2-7	CASSGLAGGRFLPYEQYF
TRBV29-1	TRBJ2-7	CSGRGDHYEQYF
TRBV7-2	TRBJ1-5	CATAATGRNQPQHF
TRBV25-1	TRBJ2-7	CASSEFGREVEQYF
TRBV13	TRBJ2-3	CASTVDPLDTQYF
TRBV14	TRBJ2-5	CASSQAYGQGRAETQYF
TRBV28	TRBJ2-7	CASSLPWAYEQYF
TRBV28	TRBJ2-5	CASSFGTVQETQYF
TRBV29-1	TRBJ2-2	CSVRTWVTGELFF
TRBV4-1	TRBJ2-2	CASSHSAPVTGELFF
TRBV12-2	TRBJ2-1	CASRLEGQSFSYNEQFF
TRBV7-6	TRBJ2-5	CASSLVVGQETQYF
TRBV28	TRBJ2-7	CASSQLRGNYEQYF
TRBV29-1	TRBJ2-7	CSGGDSPYEQYF
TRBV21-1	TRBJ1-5	CASSKGLGQGDSNQPQHF